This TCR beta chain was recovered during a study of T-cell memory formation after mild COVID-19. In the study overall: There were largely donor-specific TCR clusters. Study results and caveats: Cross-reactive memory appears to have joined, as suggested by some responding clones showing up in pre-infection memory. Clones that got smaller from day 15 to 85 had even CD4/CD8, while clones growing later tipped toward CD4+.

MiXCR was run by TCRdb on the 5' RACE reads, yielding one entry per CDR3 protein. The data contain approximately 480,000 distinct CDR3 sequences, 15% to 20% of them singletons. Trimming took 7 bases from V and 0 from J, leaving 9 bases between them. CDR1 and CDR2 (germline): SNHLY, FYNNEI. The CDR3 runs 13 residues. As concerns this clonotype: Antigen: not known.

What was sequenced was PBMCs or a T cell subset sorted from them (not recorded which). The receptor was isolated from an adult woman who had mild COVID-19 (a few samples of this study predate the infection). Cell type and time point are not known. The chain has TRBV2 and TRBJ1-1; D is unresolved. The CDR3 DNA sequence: TGTGCCAGCAAGAACGCATTGAACACTGAAGCTTTCTTT. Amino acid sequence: CASKNALNTEAFF. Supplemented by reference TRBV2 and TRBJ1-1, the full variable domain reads EPEVTQTPSHQVTQMGQEVILRCVPISNHLYFYWYRQILGQKVEFLVSFYNNEISEKSEIFDDQFSVERPDGSNFTLKIRSTKLEDSAMYFCASKNALNTEAFFGQGTRLTVV.